The rows below give T cell receptor beta chains drawn from one sample of a study of T cells in Graves' hyperthyroidism and ophthalmopathy. MiXCR, applied by TCRdb to the multiplex PCR reads, yields one record per CDR3 protein. Found here are some 400,000 distinct CDR3 sequences, roughly 12% of them singletons; the top ten hold less than 25%. The sequencing input was blood. These receptors were taken from a young man with Graves' hyperthyroidism that later progressed to Graves' ophthalmopathy. CDR3s include the opening cysteine and the closing phenylalanine or tryptophan. The D gene is left open where the match is weak. The size entry is marked missing in some rows and otherwise reads once, few, many or a size class.

d_gene,j_gene,abundance,v_gene,CDR3nt,CDR3aa
TRBD1,TRBJ2-7,few,TRBV15,TGTGCCACCAGCAGATCGGACAGGGGCATCCACGAGCAGTACTTC,CATSRSDRGIHEQYF
NA,TRBJ2-1,many,TRBV6-1,TGTGCCAGCAGTACTACGCCCCCCGGTGAGCAGTTCTTC,CASSTTPPGEQFF
NA,TRBJ2-7,NA,TRBV20-1,TGCAGTGCTAGAGTATGGAGACAGTGGGCGTACGAGCAGTACTTC,CSARVWRQWAYEQYF
TRBD1,TRBJ2-3,few,TRBV7-3,TGTGCCAGCAGCTCGACAGGGTTCTGGTTCACAGATACGCAGTATTTT,CASSSTGFWFTDTQYF
NA,TRBJ2-1,few,TRBV20-1,TGCAGTGCTAGACTGGACTTACACAATGAGCAGTTCTTC,CSARLDLHNEQFF
TRBD2,TRBJ2-1,many,TRBV28,TGTGCCAGCGCGATGGGGCTAGCGGGGGGGCATTATGAGCAGTTCTTC,CASAMGLAGGHYEQFF
TRBD1,TRBJ2-7,NA,TRBV11-2,TGTGCCAGCAGCTTTAGGACAGGGACAGGTGAGCAGTACTTC,CASSFRTGTGEQYF
NA,TRBJ1-6,many,TRBV12-3/TRBV12-4,TGTGCCAGCAGTTTACTGGGCCTTAATTCACCCCTCCACTTT,CASSLLGLNSPLHF
NA,TRBJ1-2,many,TRBV28,TGTGCCAGCAGCTTTGGGGGGGCTGATGGCTACACCTTC,CASSFGGADGYTF
NA,TRBJ1-2,many,TRBV7-2,TGTGCCAGCAGCTTAAAGTTTTTAGGGCGCGGCTATGGCTACACCTTC,CASSLKFLGRGYGYTF
NA,TRBJ1-5,many,TRBV12-3/TRBV12-4,TGTGCCAGCACATTCGGCGGGGCGAGCAATCAGCCCCAGCATTTT,CASTFGGASNQPQHF
NA,TRBJ2-7,NA,TRBV2,TGTGCCAGCAGTGGCCCCGACTACTACGAGCAGTACTTC,CASSGPDYYEQYF
NA,TRBJ1-5,many,TRBV3-1,TGTGCCAGCAGCCCTATGGTAAGGGGGCAGCCCCAGCATTTT,CASSPMVRGQPQHF
NA,TRBJ1-2,many,TRBV2,TGTGCCAGCAGTGAACGCGGGGCAGGCAAGGGCTATGGCTACACCTTC,CASSERGAGKGYGYTF
TRBD1,TRBJ1-6,few,TRBV12-3/TRBV12-4,TGTGCCAGCAGGGCGACCGGGACAGGGGCGAATTCACCCCTCCACTTT,CASRATGTGANSPLHF
TRBD1,TRBJ2-4,many,TRBV12-3/TRBV12-4,TGTGCCAGCGGGGGGACAGGTTCGAATCACATTCAGTACTTC,CASGGTGSNHIQYF
NA,TRBJ1-1,many,TRBV5-5,TGTGCCAGCAGCTCTTGGAAAGGGAAGCCTGAAGCTTTCTTT,CASSSWKGKPEAFF
NA,TRBJ2-7,few,TRBV11-3,TGTGCCAGCAGTTCTACGGGACACCGGGCCAGGGAGCAGTACTTC,CASSSTGHRAREQYF
TRBD2,TRBJ2-7,many,TRBV28,TGTGCCAGCAGCTTAGCGGGGGGTCCCGGCAAGCAGTACTTC,CASSLAGGPGKQYF
NA,TRBJ1-5,many,TRBV27,TGTGCCAGCAGTAACGGATATCAGCCCCAGCATTTT,CASSNGYQPQHF
NA,TRBJ2-2,few,TRBV7-9,TGTGCCAGCAGCTTAGTGGCGTCTGGGGAGCTGTTTTTT,CASSLVASGELFF
NA,TRBJ2-1,many,TRBV11-3,TGTGCCAGCAGCCGACCCGGGGGCGCGGATGAGCAGTTCTTC,CASSRPGGADEQFF
NA,TRBJ2-7,many,TRBV6-6,TGTGCCAGCAGTTACGCCTACAACTACGAGCAGTACTTC,CASSYAYNYEQYF
NA,TRBJ1-2,many,TRBV29-1,TGCAGCGTTCACTACAGAGGTTCCAACTATGGCTACACCTTC,CSVHYRGSNYGYTF
TRBD1,TRBJ2-1,many,TRBV12-3/TRBV12-4,TGTGCCAGCGCCCGGGACAGGGGTTTGAATGAGCAGTTCTTC,CASARDRGLNEQFF
NA,TRBJ1-2,many,TRBV7-9,TGTGCCAGCACCGTAGCCACCGGCTATGGCTACACCTTC,CASTVATGYGYTF
NA,TRBJ2-3,many,TRBV6-5,TGTGCCAGCAGTTACGGGGTCGATACGCAGTATTTT,CASSYGVDTQYF